This TCR beta chain was profiled in a study of T cells in Graves' hyperthyroidism and ophthalmopathy. TCR beta CDR3 regions were amplified from RNA transcripts. HTBI primers drove first-round RT-PCR of the TCR CDR3. Each CDR3 protein is one row after TCRdb ran MiXCR on the multiplex PCR reads. The sample has 480,000 or so distinct CDR3 sequences, over 45% seen once. The study left out patients who had uncontrolled infection, other autoimmune disease, pregnancy or lactation. In making diagnoses, clinical symptoms, serum thyroxine and TRAb, thyroid ultrasound and orbital computed tomography were all used. The study, taken as a whole, reports: Ophthalmopathy prediction by the model preceded onset by a median approximately 6.1 months.

In this sample, this clonotype turned up a few times. Its antigen remains unidentified. This CDR3 spans 11 amino acids. The V gene's germline CDR1 is SGHTA and CDR2 FQGNSA. V dropped 6 bases and J dropped 8 bases, with 11 bases sitting between them. J is TRBJ2-7 and V is TRBV7-2; D not certain. The clonotype originates from an adult woman with Graves' disease, either hyperthyroidism or ophthalmopathy (not recorded which). Sequenced sample: peripheral blood or thyroid tissue (not recorded which). The CDR3 protein is CASSENFKQYF. CDR3 bases: TGTGCCAGCAGTGAAAACTTCAAGCAGTACTTC.